This T cell receptor (beta chain) was profiled in a study of T cell repertoires in ileal Crohn's disease. Study details: About 36% were active smokers at surgery; median disease duration was roughly 8 years. General study results and limits: Mucosal expansions were suggested to be mainly CD8 T cells. All patients with clonality above 26.8% had endoscopic recurrence. Active smokers at surgery had more clonal expansions than non-smokers.

The assay was immunoSEQ multiplex PCR, and TCRdb's table has in-frame clones only and misses some. The sample has approximately 18,000 clones; about 55% are singletons. This clone was seen a few times. Its target is unknown. The sequenced sample consisted of ileal tissue. The sequence came from an adult with Crohn's disease.

CDR3 region: CASSFRGNYGYTF. CDR3 DNA: TGTGCCAGCAGCTTCAGGGGAAACTATGGCTACACCTTC. The V gene is TRBV5-6, the J gene TRBJ1-2; D perhaps matches TRBD1 (6 bases). The germline V gene encodes CDR1 SGHDT and CDR2 YYEEEE. V dropped 2 bases and J dropped 2 bases, with 7 bases sitting between them. The CDR3 is made up of 13 amino acids. Full variable domain (outside the CDR3, taken from reference TRBV5-6 and TRBJ1-2): DAGVTQSPTHLIKTRGQQVTLRCSPKSGHDTVSWYQQALGQGPQFIFQYYEEEERQRGNFPDRFSGHQFPNYSSELNVNALLLGDSALYLCASSFRGNYGYTFGSGTRLTVV.